This T cell receptor (beta chain) was observed in a study of blood T cell repertoires in COVID-19. Background on the study: Italy, Spain and the United States were the sources of the convalescent and acute COVID-19 samples. From T cells, B-cell-depleted T cells, or PBMCs came the material, which was cDNA or gDNA.

Study processing details: How many nucleated cells were present was estimated from reference gene primer amplification. Data came from immunoSEQ multiplex PCR; TCRdb stores just in-frame clones and leaves some out. V and J calls and clone size are given by that table; D and trimming were obtained from the DNA. The sample records around 140,000 clones, approximately 90% being singletons. V was pared by 0 bases and J by 0 bases, with 14 bases between. Germline V gives CDR1 LGHDT, CDR2 YNNKEL (reference sequence). The CDR3 loop spans 17 amino acids. The sequence was obtained from a man aged 50-60 years with active or convalescent COVID-19. The chain recombines TRBV3-1 (or the pseudogene TRBV3-2) with TRBJ2-5; D is perhaps TRBD1 (6 bases). What was sequenced was peripheral blood. CDR3 in DNA: TGTGCCAGCAGCCAAGATCGGGACATCAGGTACCAAGAGACCCAGTACTTC. This sequence encodes CASSQDRDIRYQETQYF.